This T cell receptor (beta chain) was sequenced for a study of immune evolution from preneoplasia to lung adenocarcinoma. General study results and limits: Top clone frequencies peaked in normal lung, apparently declining through invasive adenocarcinoma. T cell clonality was higher in KRAS-mutant than EGFR-mutant or wild-type nodules.

Germline V gives CDR1 KGHSH, CDR2 LQKENI. Deletions cut 6 bases from V and 4 bases from J, with 7 bases between. CDR3 length equals 11 residues. Sequencing was performed with immunoSEQ multiplex PCR; in TCRdb, only in-frame clones are kept and a portion is missing. The sample carries fewer than 50,000 clones, roughly 80% recorded once. On this clone itself: The antigen is undetermined.

The receptor comes from a person aged 60 to 70 with lung adenocarcinoma. The chain uses TRBV18 and TRBJ2-7; D remains ambiguous. What was sequenced was FFPE invasive lung adenocarcinoma tissue. The CDR3 DNA reads TGTGCCAGCTCCCAGAAGTACGAGCAGTACTTC. Translating gives CASSQKYEQYF.